This T cell receptor beta chain derives from a study of long-term antiretroviral therapy in people with HIV. The germline V and J ends were trimmed by 2 bases and 5 bases, with 13 bases remaining between them. Germline loops: CDR1 MNHNS, CDR2 SASEGT. The CDR3 covers 16 residues. Survey-level resolution applied to immunoSEQ assay v3.0. Sequencing used immunoSEQ multiplex PCR; TCRdb keeps in-frame clones, though not all of them. The repertoire includes roughly 32,000 clones, around 85% of them detected once, and 4.4% sits in the top ten. The TCR comes from a man aged 18 to 29 with HIV. The sequences come from unsorted PBMCs, collected approximately 3.3 years after starting antiretroviral therapy. The chain couples TRBV6-1 to TRBJ1-6; tentatively, D is TRBD1 (6 bases). CDR3 sequence reads: CASSEISNRDNSPLHF. The CDR3, as DNA: TGTGCCAGCAGTGAAATCTCGAACAGGGATAATTCACCCCTCCACTTT.